This T cell receptor (beta chain) was sequenced in a study of human T cells and chemical hapten exposure. CDR1 and CDR2 from the germline V gene are DFQATT and SNEGSKA (reference sequence). Germline trimming cut 8 bases from V and 4 bases from J; bases unmatched to any gene: 9. This CDR3 spans 14 amino acids. Each CDR3 protein gets one entry after TCRdb re-called the RACE reads with MiXCR. The data show fewer than 60,000 distinct CDR3 sequences, with about 9% seen just once and roughly 4% held by the top ten. Time point indicated: patch test 1, 2 weeks after DPC sensitization. The treatment here: therapeutic diphenylcyclopropenone sensitization with weekly scalp DPC. The total RNA was obtained from whole blood that was not fractionated. In its sample, this clonotype was seen many times.

The material sequenced was whole blood, taken in connection with sensitization to the hapten diphenylcyclopropenone (DPC). This sequence originates from a woman aged 50 to 60 with alopecia areata. Some clones in this sample may be carry-over from other donors' samples. The V call is TRBV20-1, the J call TRBJ1-5, with TRBD1 matching over 9 bases. CDR3 region: CSSSGTGLNQPQHF. CDR3 coding DNA: TGCAGTTCTTCCGGGACAGGGCTAAATCAGCCCCAGCATTTT.